The clone carrying this TCR beta chain was observed a few times. Its antigen is as yet unknown. Method: immunoSEQ multiplex PCR; TCRdb's copy keeps in-frame clones and lacks some. The data hold 78,000 or so clones, with around 96% observed a single time. The data derive from a study of cytomegalovirus exposure and HLA in healthy donors. Overall study results and limits: Cytomegalovirus status was reportedly diagnosed by the classifier with high sensitivity and specificity.

The germline V gene encodes CDR1 PRHDT and CDR2 FYEKMQ (reference sequence). The V end lost 5 bases, the J end lost 3 bases, and 17 bases lay between the germline ends. The CDR3 has 17 amino acids. The sample comprised PBMCs. The chain uses TRBV13 and TRBJ2-6; a possible D gene is TRBD1 (6 bases). The TCR was taken from a man between 18 and 35 years old in good health and CMV-seropositive. CDR3 sequence (DNA): TGTGCCAGCAGCCTCCGCCCAGGGGCGCATGGGGCCAACGTCCTGACTTTC. As protein: CASSLRPGAHGANVLTF.